The next 10 T cell receptor beta chains were all read from a single sample in a study of T-cell memory formation after mild COVID-19. MiXCR, run by TCRdb on the 5' RACE reads, gives a single entry per CDR3 protein. The profile shows over 300,000 distinct CDR3 sequences, 20% to 25% of them singletons. The sample comprised PBMCs or a T cell subset sorted from them (not recorded which). The receptors originated from a man between 18 and 29 years old who had mild COVID-19 (a few samples of this study predate the infection). Cell type and time point are not known.

The chain couples TRBV7-9 to TRBJ2-5; the D call may be TRBD1 or TRBD2 (5 bases each). The CDR3 runs 14 residues. The germline V gene has CDR1 SEHNR and CDR2 FQNEAQ (reference sequence). V dropped 7 bases and J dropped 5 bases, with 17 bases sitting between them. The CDR3 DNA sequence: TGTGCCAGCAACATCGGGGCCGGTCGCGAGACCCAGTACTTC. Its protein is CASNIGAGRETQYF.

The chain recombines TRBV20-1 with TRBJ2-1, with TRBD1 matching 7 bases. V lost 6 bases to trimming and J lost 0 bases; unmatched junction nucleotides: 14. CDR3 length: 17 amino acids. Germline CDR1 is DFQATT and CDR2 is SNEGSKA (reference sequence). The CDR3 DNA sequence: TGCAGTGCAACGAAGGTCCCGGGACAGAGCTCCTACAATGAGCAGTTCTTC. It specifies CSATKVPGQSSYNEQFF.

There are many counts of this clonotype. The rearrangement links TRBV5-5 to TRBJ2-1; unclear D gene. CDR3 length: 15 amino acids. From germline, CDR1 is SGHKS and CDR2 YYEKEE (reference sequence). Trimming pared 4 bases from V and 10 bases from J, leaving 21 bases between. The chain's CDR3 is CASSLRAPRVPEQFF. In DNA, the CDR3 is TGTGCCAGCAGCCTTCGGGCCCCCCGGGTTCCGGAGCAGTTCTTC.

This clonotype was seen a handful of times. The chain recombines TRBV6-5 with TRBJ2-7; no firm D call. V was clipped by 5 bases and J by 4 bases, with 12 bases between them. Germline CDR1 is MNHEY and CDR2 is SVGAGI. CDR3 length equals 13 residues. In DNA form, the CDR3 reads TGTGCCAGCAGTAGTGATGCCAGGTACGAGCAGTACTTC. Its protein product is CASSSDARYEQYF.

The sample holds a few counts of this clonotype. The chain combines TRBV6-5 with TRBJ2-1, with 8 bases matching TRBD1. In germline, CDR1 is MNHEY, CDR2 SVGAGI. After removal of 2 bases from V and 9 bases from J, the junction contained 3 bases not matched to a gene. This CDR3 has 13 residues. DNA of the CDR3: TGTGCCAGCAGTTACCCAGGGGGCAGTGAGCAGTTCTTC. As protein: CASSYPGGSEQFF.

This clonotype has only a few counts. The chain employs TRBV9 and TRBJ2-2; maybe TRBD2 (7 bases). Trimming took off 0 bases at V and 8 bases at J, with 17 bases between the two ends. The CDR3 has 16 amino acids. CDR1 and CDR2 (germline): SGDLS, YYNGEE. CDR3 sequence reads: CASSVAFEGGPGELFF. CDR3 nucleotide sequence: TGTGCCAGCAGCGTAGCTTTTGAGGGGGGGCCTGGGGAGCTGTTTTTT.

The table lists this clonotype with many counts. The chain is built from TRBV4-3 and TRBJ2-7; TRBD1 agrees at 7 bases. CDR1 and CDR2 from the germline V gene are LGHNA and YSLEER. V was pared by 0 bases and J by 4 bases, with 6 bases of the junction left unmatched. The CDR3 runs to 15 residues. CDR3 bases: TGCGCCAGCAGCCAAGATAGACAGGGAGTTTACGAGCAGTACTTC. It yields the protein CASSQDRQGVYEQYF.

The chain joins TRBV2 to TRBJ2-3, with D maybe TRBD2 (5 bases). From germline, CDR1 is SNHLY and CDR2 FYNNEI. Trimming shortened V by 3 bases and J by 9 bases, and 7 bases separated the two germline ends. The CDR3 has 11 amino acids. The CDR3 is CASSDEGTQYF. CDR3 nucleotide sequence: TGTGCCAGCAGTGATGAGGGCACGCAGTATTTT.

This clonotype was counted between two and nine times. V is TRBV5-1 and J is TRBJ2-1, with a tentative D call TRBD2 (5 bases). V lost 2 bases to trimming and J lost 8 bases, with 11 bases between them. There are 13 residues in the CDR3. The germline V gene has CDR1 SGHRS and CDR2 YFSETQ. The CDR3 DNA is TGCGCCAGCAGCTTATCCGGAGCGGATGAGCAGTTCTTC. This translates into CASSLSGADEQFF.

The chain employs TRBV30 and TRBJ1-1, with a possible D match to TRBD1 (5 bases). CDR1 is GTSNPN, CDR2 SVGIG, per germline (reference sequence). Trimming left V 3 bases short and J 5 bases short, with 10 bases between. The CDR3 has 12 residues. The CDR3 DNA reads TGTGCCTGGAGATGGGGCAAGACTGAAGCTTTCTTT. It is translated as CAWRWGKTEAFF.